These 12 T cell receptor beta chains were sequenced from one sample in a study of T-cell reconstitution after alpha-beta-depleted transplantation in children. Construction of the TCRbeta library involved unique molecular identifiers. TCRdb analysed the PCR reads with MiXCR anew, one entry per CDR3 protein. This table has around 450,000 distinct CDR3 sequences, about 10% appearing once. The material was PBMCs, obtained before TCRalphabeta/CD19-depleted stem cell transplant. The receptor source for this set is a child aged 2-15 years with inherited bone marrow failure, due to receive a stem cell transplant.

Concerning this clonotype: This may stem from a read error, because a much larger clone lies one nucleotide away. The genes are TRBV4-2 and TRBJ2-7; 10 nucleotides align to TRBD2. The germline V gene has CDR1 LGHNA and CDR2 YNFKEQ. The CDR3 is 20 amino acids. V shed 1 base and J 2 bases; nucleotides not matched to a gene: 17. As DNA, the CDR3 is TGTGCCAGCAGCCAAGGTACGCCGCGCCTAGCGGGAGTTTCCCCCTACGAGCAGTACTTC. Its translation: CASSQGTPRLAGVSPYEQYF.

In this sample, this clonotype turned up many times. V and J are TRBV21-1 and TRBJ2-1; the table assigns TRBD1, which was not confirmed against the DNA. TRBV21-1 is deemed a pseudogene. The length of the CDR3 is 14 residues. The CDR3 spells CASSKGPRDNEQFF. The CDR3 DNA reads as TGTGCCAGCAGCAAAGGGCCCCGGGACAATGAGCAGTTCTTC.

The chain couples TRBV18 to TRBJ1-2; 9 positions agree with TRBD1. The V gene's germline CDR1 is KGHSH and CDR2 LQKENI. V was pared by 3 bases and J by 6 bases, with 5 bases of the junction left unmatched. This CDR3 is built from 14 residues. The CDR3 spells CASSPRTGEDGYTF. The CDR3 nucleotides read TGTGCCAGCTCACCGCGGACAGGGGAAGATGGCTACACCTTC.

This clonotype was counted only a few times. V usage is TRBV3-1 and J usage is TRBJ1-2, with D uncertain. The ends were cut back, 0 bases at V and 5 bases at J, with 10 bases in the middle. CDR3 size: 14 residues. Germline V lookup: CDR1 LGHDT, CDR2 YNNKEL (reference sequence). The CDR3: CASSQDAAVYGYTF. DNA of the CDR3: TGTGCCAGCAGCCAAGATGCGGCAGTTTATGGCTACACCTTC.

In this sample, this clonotype turned up many times. The V call is TRBV7-9, the J call TRBJ1-4; TRBD1 might be the D (5 bases). The germline V and J ends were trimmed by 5 bases and 4 bases, with 14 bases remaining between them. Germline V CDR1 and CDR2: SEHNR, FQNEAQ (reference sequence). The length of the CDR3 is 15 residues. The CDR3 DNA is TGTGCCAGCAGCAACTCCCCAGGGAATAATGAAAAACTGTTTTTT. This encodes CASSNSPGNNEKLFF.

In its sample, this clonotype was seen many times. CDR3 sequence reads: CASTGLAANTGELFF. The CDR3 DNA follows: TGCGCCAGCACAGGTCTAGCGGCTAACACCGGGGAGCTGTTTTTT. This sequence joins TRBV5-1 and TRBJ2-2; 7 bases are shared with TRBD2. Germline V CDR1 and CDR2: SGHRS, YFSETQ. The CDR3 contains 15 residues. The junction had 7 bases not matched to a gene; V was cut back by 6 bases and J by 2 bases.

With respect to this clonotype: A much larger clone differs by one base, so this may be a read error. This sequence joins TRBV6-5 and TRBJ2-7; a weak D match, TRBD2 (6 bases). The CDR3 consists of 17 residues. Germline V gene data show CDR1 as MNHEY and CDR2 as SVGAGI. Trimming removed 0 bases at V and 1 base at J, with 16 bases between. The CDR3, as DNA: TGTGCCAGCAGTTACTCGGGGGAGCGGGTAGAGTCCTACGAGCAGTACTTC. This translates into CASSYSGERVESYEQYF.

This clonotype appeared many times. The chain couples TRBV18 to TRBJ2-1; D remains ambiguous. The CDR3 contains 15 residues. In germline, CDR1 is KGHSH, CDR2 LQKENI. The ends were cut back, 4 bases at V and 0 bases at J, with 10 bases in the middle. In DNA form, the CDR3 reads TGTGCCAGCTCACGGCAGAGCAGCTCCTACAATGAGCAGTTCTTC. Amino acids: CASSRQSSSYNEQFF.

This clonotype was seen repeatedly, ten times or more. V gene TRBV4-2 combines with J gene TRBJ2-3; 9 nucleotides match TRBD2. J was trimmed by 10 bases and V by 0 bases; bases with no gene match: 11. The CDR3 runs 16 residues. In germline, CDR1 is LGHNA, CDR2 YNFKEQ. The CDR3 DNA reads as TGTGCCAGCAGCCAAGATCAGGCGTTGGCGGGAGGGTCGCAGTATTTT. Its translation: CASSQDQALAGGSQYF.

This clonotype appeared many times. The chain is built from TRBV14 and TRBJ1-2; 7 nucleotides align to TRBD1. The CDR3 length is 16 residues. Germline CDR1 and CDR2: SGHDN and FVKESK. V shed 4 bases, J shed 4 bases, and the junction held 12 bases outside the gene matches. This chain's CDR3 is CASSPDPGQAAYGYTF. CDR3 DNA sequence: TGTGCCAGCAGCCCAGACCCCGGACAGGCCGCCTATGGCTACACCTTC.

The chain has TRBV3-1 and TRBJ2-1; TRBD2 might be the D (6 bases). The CDR3 runs to 16 residues. V was trimmed by 0 bases and J by 7 bases, leaving 16 bases between them. Per the germline V gene, CDR1 is LGHDT and CDR2 is YNNKEL (reference sequence). For the CDR3, the DNA is TGTGCCAGCAGCCAAGATAGCGGCGGGAAGGTAAATGAGCAGTTCTTC. Its protein product is CASSQDSGGKVNEQFF.

In its sample, this clonotype was seen many times. The chain carries TRBV12-3 or TRBV12-4 and TRBJ2-3; 7 nucleotides align to TRBD1. The CDR3 totals 16 residues. V was pared by 6 bases and J by 4 bases, with 13 bases of the junction left unmatched. The CDR3 DNA reads TGTGCCAGCAGCCGACACCCGACAGGGCAGGCAGATACGCAGTATTTT. Translated, it gives CASSRHPTGQADTQYF.